This T cell receptor beta chain was sequenced during a study of T cells in Graves' hyperthyroidism and ophthalmopathy (dated by TCRdb to the late 2010s). About the study as a whole: Peripheral blood was sampled at the time of initial diagnosis, prior to any treatment. The approximately 100 discovery patients were divided at random into training and test sets in a 7:3 ratio. To identify distinguishing TCR V-J signatures, a discovery cohort of around 100 patients was used, comprising some 45 with Graves' ophthalmopathy and approximately 58 with stable Graves' hyperthyroidism. The paper describes TCR Vbeta CDR3 sequencing of 135 peripheral blood samples, made up of about 41 ophthalmopathy patients, roughly 80 hyperthyroidism patients and about 17 progressor patients. After blood sampling, hyperthyroidism patients were treated with methimazole at a starting dose of 30 mg daily, and ophthalmopathy patients were treated with high-dose intravenous methylprednisolone. In addition, the study compared T-cell repertoires in thyroid tissue and in blood from about 6 Graves' hyperthyroidism patients. Whether ophthalmopathy could be predicted prospectively was tested in an independent validation cohort made up of under 20 hyperthyroidism patients plus 17 patients who later progressed to ophthalmopathy.

TCR beta CDR3 regions were amplified from RNA transcripts. The TCR CDR3 was subjected to a first round of RT-PCR using the HTBI primer set and the Qiagen OneStep RT-PCR kit. The libraries were constructed in a second round of multiplex PCR and then size-selected and purified. Libraries were sequenced paired-end with 100 bp reads on an Illumina HiSeq2000. On the authors' methods: SOAPnuke was used to process the raw data, removing reads that contained adapters or uncalled bases, had a mean Phred below 15, or lacked an exact match to the constant primer or identifier. High-quality paired reads were merged with COPE v1.2.5, and unique nucleotide sequences were defined as clonotypes. MiTCR v1.1 was used to align the clonotypes against IMGT TRBV, TRBD and TRBJ reference segments. The analysis included only V-J combinations with a frequency above 0.0001, which together covered about 99% of the repertoires. The TCS score was defined as the ratio of F50 (clonal expansion) to E x V (chaos), calculated using BLOSUM62-based TCRdist between CDR3 peptides within each V-J. Welch's t-statistics and random forest reduced 500 to 550 V-J features to fewer than 15, which were used in a naive Bayes classifier (R e1071). TCRdb cleaned the public reads at Q25 with fastp, built clones with MiXCR and kept in-frame beta chains. For every CDR3 protein sequence, its rows merge into one entry that carries the most common genes and DNA. The V and J calls and clone size are TCRdb's, not the authors'. This sample holds a few hundred thousand distinct CDR3 sequences; about 16% were observed only once. Roughly 3.3% of the sample is held by the ten biggest clonotypes.

Details on this clonotype: It has no known antigen specificity. Per-nucleotide qualities are absent, and no much larger clonotype sits a single base away.

The investigation overall reported the following: Sample size was not statistically predetermined, and blinding of investigators to group allocation was not performed. Most expanded thyroid clonotypes (frequency above 0.001) were also detected in blood, suggesting blood repertoires may reflect thyroid immune responses. In validation, the model predicted progression to ophthalmopathy a median of about 6 months before onset, with approximately 71% sensitivity and just under 75% specificity. A 13 V-J signature model separated ophthalmopathy from stable hyperthyroidism, with approximately 87% sensitivity and 81% to 83% specificity in cross-validation and 80%/75% in testing.

Compared with germline, V lacks 8 bases and J lacks 2 bases; bases without a gene match: 8. The CDR3 covers 14 residues, taking in both the cysteine and the phenylalanine. Here the CDR3 DNA is all that survives: 42 bases in frame from base 1. CDR1 and CDR2 are drawn from the germline V gene: MNHEY, SVGEGT. Ophthalmopathy patients had moderately to severely active disease, Clinical Activity Score of at least 3, NOSPECS grade of at least 4, and duration under 3 months. Exclusion was applied to patients with uncontrolled infections, other autoimmune diseases, pregnancy or lactation. Clinical symptoms, serum thyroxine and TRAb, thyroid ultrasound, and orbital computed tomography formed the basis for the diagnoses. PBMCs were separated from 8 to 10 ml of fresh peripheral blood using Ficoll-Paque density gradient centrifugation. Total RNA was extracted using Trizol reagent, and RNA quality was assessed on an Agilent 2100 Bioanalyzer.

The V and J genes are TRBV6-2 or TRBV6-3 and TRBJ2-5, and 7 bases in between align with TRBD2. The sample taken for sequencing was blood. This TCR came from a woman aged 40-49 years with Graves' ophthalmopathy. The nucleotides read TGTGCCAGCGTCCGCGGGGGACTACAAGAGACCCAGTACTTC. The translation is CASVRGGLQETQYF.